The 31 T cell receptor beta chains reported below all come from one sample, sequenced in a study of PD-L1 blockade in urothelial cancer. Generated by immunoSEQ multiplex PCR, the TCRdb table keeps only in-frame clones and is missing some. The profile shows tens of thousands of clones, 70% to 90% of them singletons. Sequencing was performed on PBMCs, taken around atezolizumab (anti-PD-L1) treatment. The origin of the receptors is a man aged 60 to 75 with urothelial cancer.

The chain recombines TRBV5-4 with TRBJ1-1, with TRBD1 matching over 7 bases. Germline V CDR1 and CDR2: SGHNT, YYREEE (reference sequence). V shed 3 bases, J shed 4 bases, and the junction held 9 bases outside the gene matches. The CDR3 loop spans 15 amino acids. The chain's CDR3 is CASSSAGTVGTEAFF. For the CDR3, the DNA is TGTGCCAGCAGCTCCGCCGGGACAGTGGGCACTGAAGCTTTCTTT.

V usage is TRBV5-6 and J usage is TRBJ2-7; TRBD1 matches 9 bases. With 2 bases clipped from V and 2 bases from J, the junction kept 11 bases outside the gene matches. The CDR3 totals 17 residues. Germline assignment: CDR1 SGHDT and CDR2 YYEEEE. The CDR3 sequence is CASSFGAGQGFTYEQYF. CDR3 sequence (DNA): TGTGCCAGCAGCTTCGGGGCGGGACAGGGTTTTACCTACGAGCAGTACTTC.

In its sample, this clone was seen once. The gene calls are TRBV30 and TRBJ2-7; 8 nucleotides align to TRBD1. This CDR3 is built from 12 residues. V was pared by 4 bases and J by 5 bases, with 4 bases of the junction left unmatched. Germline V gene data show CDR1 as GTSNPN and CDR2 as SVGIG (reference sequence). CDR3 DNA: TGTGCCTGGAAACAGGGGGTAGACGAGCAGTACTTC. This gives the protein CAWKQGVDEQYF.

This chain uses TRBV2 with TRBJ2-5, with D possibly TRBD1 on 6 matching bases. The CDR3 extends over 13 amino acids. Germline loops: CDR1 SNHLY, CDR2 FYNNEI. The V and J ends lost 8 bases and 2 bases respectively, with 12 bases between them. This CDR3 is CASRADSQETQYF. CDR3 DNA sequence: TGTGCCAGCCGGGCGGACAGTCAAGAGACCCAGTACTTC.

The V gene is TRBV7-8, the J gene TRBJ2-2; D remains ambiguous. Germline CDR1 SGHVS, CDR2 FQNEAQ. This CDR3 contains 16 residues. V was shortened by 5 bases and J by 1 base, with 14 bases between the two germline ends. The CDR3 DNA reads TGTGCCAGCAGCGTAAAGGAGAACCTGAACACCGGGGAGCTGTTTTTT. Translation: CASSVKENLNTGELFF.

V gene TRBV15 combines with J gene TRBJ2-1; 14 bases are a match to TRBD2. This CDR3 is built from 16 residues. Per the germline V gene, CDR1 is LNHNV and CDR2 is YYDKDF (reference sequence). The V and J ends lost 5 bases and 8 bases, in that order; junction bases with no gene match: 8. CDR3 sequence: CATSSGLAGGVDEQFF. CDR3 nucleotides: TGTGCCACCAGCTCAGGACTAGCGGGGGGTGTTGATGAGCAGTTCTTC.

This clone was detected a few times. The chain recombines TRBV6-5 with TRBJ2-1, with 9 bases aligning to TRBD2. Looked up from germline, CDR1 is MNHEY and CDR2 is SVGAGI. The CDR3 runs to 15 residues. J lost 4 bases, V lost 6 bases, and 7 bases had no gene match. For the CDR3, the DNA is TGTGCCAGCAGAAAACCGGGACTAGCTTACAATGAGCAGTTCTTC. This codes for CASRKPGLAYNEQFF.

The CDR3 region is CASSTIGTGDLKYGYTF. Here the CDR3 DNA reads TGTGCCAGTAGTACCATCGGGACAGGGGACCTTAAATATGGCTACACCTTC. The J gene is TRBJ1-2, the V gene TRBV19; 10 bases align to TRBD1. From germline, CDR1 is LNHDA and CDR2 SQIVND (reference sequence). There are 17 residues in the CDR3. Losses at the gene ends were 4 bases for V and 5 bases for J; bases not matched to a gene: 13.

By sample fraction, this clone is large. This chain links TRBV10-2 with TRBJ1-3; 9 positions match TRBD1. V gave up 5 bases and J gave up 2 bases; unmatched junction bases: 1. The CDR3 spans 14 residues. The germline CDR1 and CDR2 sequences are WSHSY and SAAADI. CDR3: CASSRTGAGNTIYF. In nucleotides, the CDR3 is TGCGCCAGCAGTCGGACAGGGGCTGGAAACACCATATATTTT.

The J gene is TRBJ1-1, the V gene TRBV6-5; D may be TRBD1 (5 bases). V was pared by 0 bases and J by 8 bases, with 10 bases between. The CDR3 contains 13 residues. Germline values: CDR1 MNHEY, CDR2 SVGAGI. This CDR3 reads CASSYSKEGEAFF. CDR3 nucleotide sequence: TGTGCCAGCAGTTACTCGAAGGAGGGGGAAGCTTTCTTT.

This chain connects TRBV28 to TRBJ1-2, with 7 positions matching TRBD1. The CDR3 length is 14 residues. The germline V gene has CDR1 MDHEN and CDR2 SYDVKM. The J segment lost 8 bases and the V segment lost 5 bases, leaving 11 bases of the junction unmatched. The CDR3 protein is CASSSDGQVDGYTF. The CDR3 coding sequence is TGTGCCAGCAGTAGCGACGGACAGGTAGACGGCTACACCTTC.

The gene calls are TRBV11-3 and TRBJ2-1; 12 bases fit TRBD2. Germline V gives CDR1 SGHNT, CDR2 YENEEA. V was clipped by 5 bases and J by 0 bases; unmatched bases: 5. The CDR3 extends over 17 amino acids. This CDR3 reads CASSIRLAGASYNEQFF. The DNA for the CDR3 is TGTGCCAGCAGCATTCGACTAGCGGGGGCCTCCTACAATGAGCAGTTCTTC.

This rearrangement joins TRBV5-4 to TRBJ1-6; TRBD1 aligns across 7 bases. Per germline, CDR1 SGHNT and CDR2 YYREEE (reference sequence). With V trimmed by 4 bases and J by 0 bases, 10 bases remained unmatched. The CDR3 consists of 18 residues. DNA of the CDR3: TGTGCCAGCAGCACCGACAGGGCAGGGGGCTCCTATAATTCACCCCTCCACTTT. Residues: CASSTDRAGGSYNSPLHF.

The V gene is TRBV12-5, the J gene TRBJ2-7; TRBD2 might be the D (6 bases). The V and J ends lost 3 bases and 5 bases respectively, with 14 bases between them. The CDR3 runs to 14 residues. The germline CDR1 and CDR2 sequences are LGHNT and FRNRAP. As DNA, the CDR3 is TGTGCTAGTGGTTTTCCCAATGGCGGGGACGAGCAGTACTTC. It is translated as CASGFPNGGDEQYF.

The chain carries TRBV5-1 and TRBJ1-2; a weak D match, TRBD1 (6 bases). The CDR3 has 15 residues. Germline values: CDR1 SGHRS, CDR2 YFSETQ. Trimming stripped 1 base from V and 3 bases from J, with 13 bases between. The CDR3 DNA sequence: TGCGCCAGCAGCTTGTCCGGCAGGGGAGACTATGGCTACACCTTC. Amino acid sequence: CASSLSGRGDYGYTF.

The CDR3 sequence: CAWRSDRGNPRVNTEAFF. The CDR3 bases are TGTGCCTGGAGATCGGACAGGGGGAACCCTAGGGTGAACACTGAAGCTTTCTTT. The chain has TRBV30 and TRBJ1-1; 10 positions match TRBD1. In germline, CDR1 is GTSNPN, CDR2 SVGIG (reference sequence). Trimming at V came to 3 bases and at J to 0 bases, leaving 13 bases not matched to a gene. This CDR3 has 18 amino acids.

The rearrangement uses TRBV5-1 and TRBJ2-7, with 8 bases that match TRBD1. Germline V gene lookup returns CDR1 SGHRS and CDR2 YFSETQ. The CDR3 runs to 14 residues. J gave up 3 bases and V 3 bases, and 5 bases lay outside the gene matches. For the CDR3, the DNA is TGCGCCAGCAGCTGGACCGGACAGGGCTACGAGCAGTACTTC. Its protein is CASSWTGQGYEQYF.

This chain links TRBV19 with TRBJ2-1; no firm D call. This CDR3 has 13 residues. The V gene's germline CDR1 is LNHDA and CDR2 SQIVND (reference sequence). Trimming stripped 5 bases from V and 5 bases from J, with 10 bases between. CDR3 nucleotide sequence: TGTGCCAGTAGTCGGCAGGAAAACAATGAGCAGTTCTTC. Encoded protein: CASSRQENNEQFF.

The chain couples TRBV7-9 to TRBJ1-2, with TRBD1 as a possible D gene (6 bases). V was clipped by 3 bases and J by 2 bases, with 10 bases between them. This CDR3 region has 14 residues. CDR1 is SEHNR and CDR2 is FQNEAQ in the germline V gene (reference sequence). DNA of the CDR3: TGTGCCAGCAGCTTCCCCAGGGGAAACTATGGCTACACCTTC. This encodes CASSFPRGNYGYTF.

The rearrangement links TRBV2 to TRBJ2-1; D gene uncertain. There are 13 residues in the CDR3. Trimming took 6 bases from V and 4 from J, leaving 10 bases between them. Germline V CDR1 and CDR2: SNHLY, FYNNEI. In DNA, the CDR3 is TGTGCCAGCAGCGGTCTAGATTACAATGAGCAGTTCTTC. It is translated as CASSGLDYNEQFF.

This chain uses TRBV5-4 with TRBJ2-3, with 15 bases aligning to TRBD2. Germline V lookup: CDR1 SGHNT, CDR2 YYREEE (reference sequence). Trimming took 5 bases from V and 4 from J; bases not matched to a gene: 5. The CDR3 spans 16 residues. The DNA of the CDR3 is TGTGCCAGCAGTTCCCGGACTAGCGGGGGGGCAGATACGCAGTATTTT. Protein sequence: CASSSRTSGGADTQYF. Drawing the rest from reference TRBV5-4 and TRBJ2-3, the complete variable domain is ETGVTQSPTHLIKTRGQQVTLRCSSQSGHNTVSWYQQALGQGPQFIFQYYREEENGRGNFPPRFSGLQFPNYSSELNVNALELDDSALYLCASSSRTSGGADTQYFGPGTRLTVL.

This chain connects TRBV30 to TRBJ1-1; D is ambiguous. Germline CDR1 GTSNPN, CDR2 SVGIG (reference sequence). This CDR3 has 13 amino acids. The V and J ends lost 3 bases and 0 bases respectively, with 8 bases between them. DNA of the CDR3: TGTGCCTGGAGCCCCAGTCTGAACACTGAAGCTTTCTTT. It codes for CAWSPSLNTEAFF.

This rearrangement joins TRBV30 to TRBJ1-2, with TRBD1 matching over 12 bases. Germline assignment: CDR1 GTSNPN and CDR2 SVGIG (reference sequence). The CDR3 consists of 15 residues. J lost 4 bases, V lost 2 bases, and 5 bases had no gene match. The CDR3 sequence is CAWSPGTGGFYGYTF. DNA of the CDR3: TGTGCCTGGAGTCCCGGGACAGGGGGCTTCTATGGCTACACCTTC.

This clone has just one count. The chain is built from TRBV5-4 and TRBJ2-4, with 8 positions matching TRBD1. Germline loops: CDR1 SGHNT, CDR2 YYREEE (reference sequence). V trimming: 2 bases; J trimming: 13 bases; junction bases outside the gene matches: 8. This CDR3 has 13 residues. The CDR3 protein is CASSFDRGLGQYF. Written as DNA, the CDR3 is TGTGCCAGCAGCTTCGACAGGGGACTGGGGCAGTACTTC.

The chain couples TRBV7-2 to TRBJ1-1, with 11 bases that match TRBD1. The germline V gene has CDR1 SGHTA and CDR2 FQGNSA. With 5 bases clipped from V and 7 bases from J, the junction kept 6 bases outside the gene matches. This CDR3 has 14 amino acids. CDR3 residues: CASSLRTGGLEAFF. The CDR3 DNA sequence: TGTGCCAGCAGCCTAAGGACAGGGGGCCTTGAAGCTTTCTTT.

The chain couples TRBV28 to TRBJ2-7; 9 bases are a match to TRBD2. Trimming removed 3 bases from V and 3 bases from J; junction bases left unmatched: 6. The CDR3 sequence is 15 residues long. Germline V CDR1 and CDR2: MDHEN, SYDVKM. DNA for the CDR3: TGTGCCAGCAGTTTGGGCGGGGGGGCTGACTACGAGCAGTACTTC. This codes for CASSLGGGADYEQYF.

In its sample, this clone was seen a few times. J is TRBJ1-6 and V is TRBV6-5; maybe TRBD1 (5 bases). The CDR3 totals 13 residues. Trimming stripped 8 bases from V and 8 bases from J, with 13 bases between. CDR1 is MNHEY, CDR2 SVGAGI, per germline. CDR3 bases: TGTGCCAGCCACAGGAACAGAGATTCACCCCTCCACTTT. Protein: CASHRNRDSPLHF.

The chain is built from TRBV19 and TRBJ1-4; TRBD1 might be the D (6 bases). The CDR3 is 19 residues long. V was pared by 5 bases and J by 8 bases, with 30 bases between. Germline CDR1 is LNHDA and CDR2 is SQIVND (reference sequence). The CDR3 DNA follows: TGTGCCAGTAGTCCGCAAACAGGGTATCGGAGTCCGGGACGGGAAAAACTGTTTTTT. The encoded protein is CASSPQTGYRSPGREKLFF.

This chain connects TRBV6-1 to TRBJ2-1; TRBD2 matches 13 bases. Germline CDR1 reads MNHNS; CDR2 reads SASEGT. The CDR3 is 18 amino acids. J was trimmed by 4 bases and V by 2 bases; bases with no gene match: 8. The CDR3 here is CASSEPGGLAGFYNEQFF. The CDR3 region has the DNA TGTGCCAGCAGTGAACCCGGGGGACTAGCGGGGTTTTACAATGAGCAGTTCTTC.

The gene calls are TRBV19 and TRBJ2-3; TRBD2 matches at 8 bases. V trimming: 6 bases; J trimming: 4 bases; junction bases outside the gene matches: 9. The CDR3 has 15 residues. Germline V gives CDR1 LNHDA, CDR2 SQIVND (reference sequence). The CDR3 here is CASRTPGGGADTQYF. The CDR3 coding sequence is TGTGCCAGTAGGACCCCGGGGGGGGGTGCAGATACGCAGTATTTT.

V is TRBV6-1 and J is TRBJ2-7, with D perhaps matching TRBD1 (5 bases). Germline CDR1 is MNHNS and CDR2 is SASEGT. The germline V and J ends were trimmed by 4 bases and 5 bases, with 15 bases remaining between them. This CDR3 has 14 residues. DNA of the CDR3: TGTGCCAGCAGTGCCAGGGAAGGGGCCAACGAGCAGTACTTC. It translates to CASSAREGANEQYF.